The clone carrying this T cell receptor beta chain was counted many times. This CDR3 has 15 amino acids. Germline V gives CDR1 MNHEY, CDR2 SVGEGT. V gave up 4 bases and J gave up 3 bases, with 15 bases separating them. Arm-PCR of CDR3 regions with iRepertoire HTBI primers generated TCR beta libraries. One entry per CDR3 protein, called by TCRdb with MiXCR from the multiplex PCR reads. Of about 370,000 distinct CDR3 sequences in the sample, roughly 15% were seen once. The sample's time point: newly diagnosed GD, antithyroid drugs for less than 3 months. Construction of the TCR library relied on RNA isolated from PBMCs. Diagnosing Graves' disease relied on the American Thyroid Association guidelines. These data come from a study of regulatory T cells in long-lasting Graves disease.

V is TRBV6-2 or TRBV6-3 and J is TRBJ2-5; possibly TRBD1 for D (6 bases). Source: peripheral blood mononuclear cells (PBMCs), taken at new diagnosis, from a patient treated with antithyroid drugs. The sequence derives from a female donor with Graves disease. The CDR3 nucleotides read TGTGCCAGCAGTTTCAACGGTCGGACAGAAGAGACCCAGTACTTC. This encodes CASSFNGRTEETQYF.